The next 8 T cell receptor beta chains were all read from a single sample in a study of blood T cell repertoires in COVID-19. Sequencing used immunoSEQ multiplex PCR; TCRdb keeps in-frame clones, though not all of them. The data show some 180,000 clones, about 86% seen once. Material: PBMCs or T cells enriched from blood (not recorded which). Source of these receptors: a woman in her forties in a cohort exposed to, infected with or recovered from COVID-19 (not recorded which).

The gene calls are TRBV11-2 and TRBJ1-1; tentative D call: TRBD1 (5 bases). This CDR3 comprises 13 residues. Germline V gene data show CDR1 as SGHAT and CDR2 as FQNNGV. V was shortened by 6 bases and J by 4 bases, with 12 bases between the two germline ends. The CDR3 is CASSDSYLTEAFF. As DNA, the CDR3 is TGTGCCAGCAGTGACAGCTACCTCACTGAAGCTTTCTTT. The variable domain in full, completed from reference TRBV11-2 and TRBJ1-1, reads EAGVAQSPRYKIIEKRQSVAFWCNPISGHATLYWYQQILGQGPKLLIQFQNNGVVDDSQLPKDRFSAERLKGVDSTLKIQPAKLEDSAVYLCASSDSYLTEAFFGQGTRLTVV.

The chain links TRBV7-9 to TRBJ1-2; 11 nucleotides line up with TRBD1. Germline lookup yields CDR1 SEHNR and CDR2 FQNEAQ (reference sequence). This CDR3 is built from 16 residues. Germline trimming cut 5 bases from V and 4 bases from J; bases unmatched to any gene: 9. The DNA of the CDR3 is TGTGCCAGCAGCCCGGGGACAGGGGGGAAGGTCTATGGCTACACCTTC. This translates into CASSPGTGGKVYGYTF.

V and J are TRBV27 and TRBJ1-1; 8 nucleotides line up with TRBD1. The CDR3 runs 15 residues. The germline V gene has CDR1 MNHEY and CDR2 SMNVEV (reference sequence). The trim removed 5 bases at V and 3 bases at J, leaving 8 bases unmatched. CDR3 residues: CASSATQGVDTEAFF. The CDR3 DNA reads as TGTGCCAGCAGTGCTACACAGGGGGTTGACACTGAAGCTTTCTTT.

The V call is TRBV19, the J call TRBJ2-1, with 9 bases fitting TRBD2. This CDR3 is 14 amino acids long. The V and J ends lost 5 bases and 4 bases, in that order; junction bases with no gene match: 3. Germline CDR1 and CDR2: LNHDA and SQIVND (reference sequence). The CDR3 spells CASSVTSGYNEQFF. The CDR3 DNA follows: TGTGCCAGTAGTGTGACTAGCGGATACAATGAGCAGTTCTTC.

J is TRBJ1-5 and V is TRBV5-4; the D is unclear. This CDR3 has 13 residues. CDR1 and CDR2 from the germline V gene are SGHNT and YYREEE (reference sequence). Trimming pared 0 bases from V and 6 bases from J, leaving 7 bases between. The CDR3: CASSLELFQPQHF. CDR3 bases: TGTGCCAGCAGCTTGGAACTTTTTCAGCCCCAGCATTTT.

The chain couples TRBV27 to TRBJ1-3, with D tentatively TRBD1 (5 bases). The CDR3 covers 17 residues. Trimming removed 2 bases at V and 9 bases at J, with 23 bases between. The germline gives CDR1 MNHEY, CDR2 SMNVEV (reference sequence). The CDR3 reads CASSLEGLCVGAGTIYF. In DNA, the CDR3 is TGTGCCAGCAGTTTAGAGGGACTATGCGTTGGGGCTGGCACCATATATTTT.

The rearrangement uses TRBV19 and TRBJ1-2; D possibly corresponds to TRBD1 (6 bases). The CDR3 has 15 amino acids. The V and J ends lost 7 bases and 1 base respectively, with 16 bases between them. CDR1 LNHDA and CDR2 SQIVND come from the germline V gene (reference sequence). CDR3 protein: CASTIGQNLNYGYTF. For the CDR3, the DNA is TGTGCCAGTACTATTGGACAGAACCTTAACTATGGCTACACCTTC.

J is TRBJ2-1 and V is TRBV19, with TRBD2 identical over 13 bases. Per the germline V gene, CDR1 is LNHDA and CDR2 is SQIVND (reference sequence). There are 15 residues in the CDR3. Germline trimming cut 4 bases from V and 4 bases from J; bases unmatched to any gene: 1. The CDR3 reads CASSKGLAGYNEQFF. For the CDR3, the DNA is TGTGCCAGTAGTAAGGGACTAGCGGGGTACAATGAGCAGTTCTTC.